A selection of T cell receptor beta chains follows, all from one sample in a study of blood T cell repertoires in COVID-19. Produced via immunoSEQ multiplex PCR; TCRdb's table is partial and in-frame only. The sample lists about 81,000 clones; more than 90% were seen once. Sample: peripheral blood. The receptors come from a human donor with active COVID-19. The donor label of this sample is uncertain. The CDR3 runs from the conserved cysteine through the conserved F or W. A D gene is named only where the DNA matches it firmly. Clone size is stated in some rows and not others, as once, few, many or a class when expanded.

>once|TRBJ2-7|NA|TRBV4-1
TGCGCCAGCAGCCAAGTCCCTAGGAGTTACGAGCAGTACTTC
CASSQVPRSYEQYF
>NA|TRBJ1-5|NA|TRBV3-1/TRBV3-2
TGTGCCAGCAGCCAAGACCAGGTAGTGGGTCAGCCCCAGCATTTT
CASSQDQVVGQPQHF
>NA|TRBJ1-2|NA|TRBV3-1/TRBV3-2
TGTGCCAGCAGCTTGGCAGGGGACAACTATGGCTACACCTTC
CASSLAGDNYGYTF
>NA|TRBJ1-5|TRBD1|TRBV7-9
TGTGCCAGCAGCCTCCGGGACAGCGGACAGCCCCAGCATTTT
CASSLRDSGQPQHF
>NA|TRBJ2-5|NA|TRBV19
TGTGCCAGTAGTGTTACAGGGGAGACCCAGTACTTC
CASSVTGETQYF
>NA|TRBJ1-1|NA|TRBV12-3/TRBV12-4
TGTGCCAGCAGTGTCAAGAGGAACACTGAAGCTTTCTTT
CASSVKRNTEAFF
>NA|TRBJ1-5|NA|TRBV6-5
TGTGCCAGCAGTTACTCGAGCGGTAGCAATCAGCCCCAGCATTTT
CASSYSSGSNQPQHF
>NA|TRBJ2-3|TRBD1|TRBV6-2/TRBV6-3
TGTGCCAGCAGTTATCGGACAGGGGTCGTCACAGATACGCAGTATTTT
CASSYRTGVVTDTQYF
>once|TRBJ1-6|NA|TRBV7-6
TGTGCCAGCAGCTCGGGGACACAAATCTATAATTCACCCCTCCACTTT
CASSSGTQIYNSPLHF
>NA|TRBJ1-2|TRBD1|TRBV6-5
TGTGCCAGCAGCCCCATCGACAGGGAGAAACTGGGTACCTTC
CASSPIDREKLGTF
>once|TRBJ2-7|TRBD1|TRBV10-2
TGCGCCAGCTGGGACAGCCCTTGGGAGCAGTACTTC
CASWDSPWEQYF
>NA|TRBJ2-7|TRBD1|TRBV28
TGTGCCAGCAGACCGCCGGGACAGGGGTATTACGAGCAGTACTTC
CASRPPGQGYYEQYF
>NA|TRBJ2-7|TRBD1|TRBV28
TGTGCCAGCAGTACAGGGGTATCCTACGAGCAGTACTTC
CASSTGVSYEQYF
>NA|TRBJ2-3|TRBD1|TRBV19
TGTGCCACGTGGGACAGGGGGCGCGGAGATACGCAGTATTTT
CATWDRGRGDTQYF
>NA|TRBJ2-2|TRBD2|TRBV19
TGTGCCAGTAGTTTCGGGACTAGCGGCCCCACCGGGGAGCTGTTTTTT
CASSFGTSGPTGELFF
>NA|TRBJ2-2|NA|TRBV29-1
TGCAGCGTTGAAGACAGGGTAGCCGGGGAGCTGTTTTTT
CSVEDRVAGELFF
>NA|TRBJ2-7|TRBD2|TRBV7-2
TGTGCCAGCAGCTTAGGGCTAGCGGTCTCCTACGAGCAGTACTTC
CASSLGLAVSYEQYF
>NA|TRBJ2-3|TRBD2|TRBV10-1
TGCGCCAGCAGTGAGTCGCGACTAGCGGGCACAGATACGCAGTATTTT
CASSESRLAGTDTQYF
>NA|TRBJ2-7|TRBD1|TRBV2
TGTGCCAGCAGTTTCGGACAGGGCACAGTCTCCGCCTTTGAGCAGTACTTC
CASSFGQGTVSAFEQYF
>NA|TRBJ2-7|NA|TRBV6-5
TGTGCCAGCAGTTACTCCCGGGGAGGTGGCTACGAGCAGTACTTC
CASSYSRGGGYEQYF
>once|TRBJ2-3|TRBD1|TRBV11-3
TGTGCCAGCAGCCGAGGGACAGGTAGCACAGATACGCAGTATTTT
CASSRGTGSTDTQYF
>NA|TRBJ2-5|NA|TRBV5-1
TGCGCCAGCAACCCAGCCGCCGGGGAGACCCAGTACTTC
CASNPAAGETQYF
>NA|TRBJ1-2|TRBD1|TRBV14
TGTGCCAGCAGCCCTAGACAGGGAGGCCTCTATGGCTACACCTTC
CASSPRQGGLYGYTF
>NA|TRBJ1-6|TRBD1|TRBV18
TGTGCCAGCTCACCAACCCAGGGGGATTCACCCCTCCACTTT
CASSPTQGDSPLHF
>NA|TRBJ1-2|TRBD1|TRBV27
TGTGCCAGCAGTGATGTGTCGGGACAGCAACTCAACTATGGCTACACCTTC
CASSDVSGQQLNYGYTF
>NA|TRBJ2-5|NA|TRBV5-1
TGCGCCAGCAGCCTCCGGGACAACCAAGAGACCCAGTACTTC
CASSLRDNQETQYF